What follows are 5 T cell receptor beta chains derived from one specimen sequenced in a study of cytomegalovirus exposure and HLA in healthy donors. Clones were read by immunoSEQ multiplex PCR, and TCRdb kept only the in-frame ones, dropping some. The sample records roughly 65,000 clones, 85% to 95% being singletons. Input material: PBMCs. Receptor source: a man younger than 35 in good health and CMV-seropositive.

V is TRBV9 and J is TRBJ2-3; 9 bases line up with TRBD2. Germline assignment: CDR1 SGDLS and CDR2 YYNGEE. CDR3 length: 15 residues. Trimming took 5 bases from V and 5 from J; bases not matched to a gene: 9. CDR3 residues: CASSIQGGGGDTQYF. CDR3 nucleotide sequence: TGTGCCAGCAGTATTCAGGGCGGGGGGGGAGATACGCAGTATTTT.

Remarks on this clone: Distinct nucleotide sequences in the sample also encode this CDR3. J is TRBJ2-7 and V is TRBV9, with 8 bases lining up with TRBD2. V lost 0 bases to trimming and J lost 4 bases; unmatched junction nucleotides: 3. This CDR3 spans 14 amino acids. Germline values: CDR1 SGDLS, CDR2 YYNGEE. CDR3 loop: CASSVAGGPYEQYF. The CDR3 DNA reads as TGTGCCAGCAGCGTAGCGGGAGGGCCATACGAGCAGTACTTC.

The V call is TRBV11-2, the J call TRBJ2-2; 10 bases map to TRBD1. Trimming cost V 9 bases and J 4 bases; bases outside gene matches: 5. From germline, CDR1 is SGHAT and CDR2 FQNNGV. The CDR3 runs 14 residues. DNA for the CDR3: TGTGCCAGTAATGGACAGGGGGGCACCGGGGAGCTGTTTTTT. Translating it yields CASNGQGGTGELFF. Looking up the rest from reference TRBV11-2 and TRBJ2-2 gives the full variable domain: EAGVAQSPRYKIIEKRQSVAFWCNPISGHATLYWYQQILGQGPKLLIQFQNNGVVDDSQLPKDRFSAERLKGVDSTLKIQPAKLEDSAVYLCASNGQGGTGELFFGEGSRLTVL.

CDR3 DNA: TGTGCCAGCAGCTTATCTCTAGCGGGAGGCTCCTACAATGAGCAGTTCTTC. This sequence encodes CASSLSLAGGSYNEQFF. The chain employs TRBV13 and TRBJ2-1; 11 bases align to TRBD2. The CDR3 length is 17 residues. V was pared by 2 bases and J by 0 bases, with 3 bases of the junction left unmatched. The germline CDR1 and CDR2 sequences are PRHDT and FYEKMQ (reference sequence).

The sample holds one count of this clone. The rearrangement joins TRBV9 to TRBJ1-2, with 8 bases fitting TRBD1. J gave up 7 bases and V 1 base, and 9 bases lay outside the gene matches. The germline V gene encodes CDR1 SGDLS and CDR2 YYNGEE. The CDR3 consists of 15 residues. CDR3 protein: CASSVTWQGALGYTF. The DNA of the CDR3 is TGTGCCAGCAGCGTAACTTGGCAGGGGGCGCTTGGCTACACCTTC.